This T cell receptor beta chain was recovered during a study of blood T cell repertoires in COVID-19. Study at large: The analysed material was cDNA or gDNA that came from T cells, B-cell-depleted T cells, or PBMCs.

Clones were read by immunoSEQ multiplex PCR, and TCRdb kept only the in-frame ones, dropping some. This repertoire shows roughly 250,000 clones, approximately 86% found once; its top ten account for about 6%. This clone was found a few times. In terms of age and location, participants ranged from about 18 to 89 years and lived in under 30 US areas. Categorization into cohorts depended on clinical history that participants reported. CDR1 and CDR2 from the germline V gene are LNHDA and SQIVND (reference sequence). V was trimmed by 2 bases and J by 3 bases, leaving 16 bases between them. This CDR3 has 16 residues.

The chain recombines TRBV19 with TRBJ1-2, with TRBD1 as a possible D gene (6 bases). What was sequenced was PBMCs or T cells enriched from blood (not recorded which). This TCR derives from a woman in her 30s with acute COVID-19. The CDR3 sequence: CASSISMGGLDYGYTF. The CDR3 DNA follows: TGTGCCAGTAGTATATCGATGGGGGGGCTGGACTATGGCTACACCTTC.